The sequence of this T cell receptor beta chain was determined in a study of T cells in Graves' hyperthyroidism and ophthalmopathy. Findings and limits, study-wide: Median prediction lead before ophthalmopathy onset was 6.5 months with the model.

This clonotype was detected many times. What it recognizes is unknown. The study included ophthalmopathy patients with Clinical Activity Score at least 3, NOSPECS grade at least 4 and duration under 3 months. Criteria for exclusion of patients were uncontrolled infection, other autoimmune disease, pregnancy or lactation. Fresh peripheral blood, approximately 9.7 ml, was the source of the PBMCs. Deletions cut 2 bases from V and 4 bases from J, with 12 bases between. The CDR3 has 13 residues. The germline V gene encodes CDR1 GTSNPN and CDR2 SVGIG (reference sequence). Amplified TCR beta CDR3 regions came from RNA transcripts. The HTBI primer set served for first-round RT-PCR of the TCR CDR3. Each CDR3 protein gets one entry after TCRdb re-called the multiplex PCR reads with MiXCR. The sample contains hundreds of thousands of distinct CDR3 sequences, 20% to 25% of which appear only once.

Sequencing was performed on blood. This sequence originates from a man aged 30 to 45 with Graves' ophthalmopathy. This chain joins TRBV30 and TRBJ2-7; D call uncertain. The DNA for the CDR3 is TGTGCCTGGAGTCGAGGATATCTTTACGAGCAGTACTTC. It translates to CAWSRGYLYEQYF.